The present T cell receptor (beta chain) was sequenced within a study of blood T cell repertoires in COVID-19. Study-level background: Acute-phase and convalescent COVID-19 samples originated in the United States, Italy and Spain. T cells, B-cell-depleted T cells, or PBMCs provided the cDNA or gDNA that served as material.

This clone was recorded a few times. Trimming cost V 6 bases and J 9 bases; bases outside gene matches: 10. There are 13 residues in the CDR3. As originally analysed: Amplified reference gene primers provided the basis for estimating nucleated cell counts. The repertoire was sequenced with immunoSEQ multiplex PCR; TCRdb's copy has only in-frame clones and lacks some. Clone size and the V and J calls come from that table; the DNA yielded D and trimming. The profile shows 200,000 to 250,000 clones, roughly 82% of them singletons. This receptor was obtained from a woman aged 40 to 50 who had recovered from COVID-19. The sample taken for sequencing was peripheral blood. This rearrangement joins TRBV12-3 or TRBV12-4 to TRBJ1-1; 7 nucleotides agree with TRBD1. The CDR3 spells CASSEQGTGKAFF. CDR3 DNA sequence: TGTGCCAGCAGCGAACAGGGGACGGGCAAAGCTTTCTTT.